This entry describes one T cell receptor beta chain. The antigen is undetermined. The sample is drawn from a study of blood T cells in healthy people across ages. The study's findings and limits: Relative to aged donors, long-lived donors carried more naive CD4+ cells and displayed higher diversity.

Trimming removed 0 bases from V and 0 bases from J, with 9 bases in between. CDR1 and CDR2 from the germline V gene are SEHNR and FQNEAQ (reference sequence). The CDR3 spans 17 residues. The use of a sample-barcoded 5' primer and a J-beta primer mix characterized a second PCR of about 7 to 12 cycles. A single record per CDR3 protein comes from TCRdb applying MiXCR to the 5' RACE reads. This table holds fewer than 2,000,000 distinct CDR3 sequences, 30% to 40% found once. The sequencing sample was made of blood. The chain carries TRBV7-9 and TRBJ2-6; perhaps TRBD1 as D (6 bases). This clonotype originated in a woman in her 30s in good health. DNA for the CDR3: TGTGCCAGCAGCTTAGCGGACAGCCCCTCTGGGGCCAACGTCCTGACTTTC. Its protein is CASSLADSPSGANVLTF.